The rows below give T cell receptor beta chains drawn from one sample of a study of CD8+ T cells in alopecia areata. Sequencing was performed with immunoSEQ multiplex PCR; in TCRdb, only in-frame clones are kept and a portion is missing. The repertoire holds 100,000 to 150,000 clones, with 45% to 50% as singletons. The starting material was CD8+ T cells sorted from blood, obtained at week 0. The source of these receptors is a human donor with alopecia areata. CDR3s include the opening cysteine and the closing phenylalanine or tryptophan. A D gene is named only where the DNA matches it firmly. Clone size is stated in some rows and not others, as once, few, many or a class when expanded.

len: 14; j_gene: TRBJ1-3; d_gene: .; abundance: few; v_gene: TRBV7-9; CDR3nt: TGTGCCAGCAGCACGTGGGACCGAAGAAACACCATATATTTT; CDR3aa: CASSTWDRRNTIYF
len: 13; j_gene: TRBJ1-3; d_gene: .; abundance: few; v_gene: TRBV7-9; CDR3nt: TGTGCCAGCAGTGGGACAACTGGAAACACCATATATTTT; CDR3aa: CASSGTTGNTIYF
len: 13; j_gene: TRBJ2-7; d_gene: TRBD2; abundance: once; v_gene: TRBV29-1; CDR3nt: TGCAGCGTCTTCCTAGCGGTCTCCTACGAGCAGTACTTC; CDR3aa: CSVFLAVSYEQYF
len: 15; j_gene: TRBJ1-1; d_gene: .; abundance: .; v_gene: TRBV2; CDR3nt: TGTGCCAGCATCCCCAGGGTTCGAATGAACACTGAAGCTTTCTTT; CDR3aa: CASIPRVRMNTEAFF
len: 16; j_gene: TRBJ1-1; d_gene: .; abundance: .; v_gene: TRBV10-3; CDR3nt: TGTGCCATCAGCGACCCAGAACTTACCGGTGGCACTGAAGCTTTCTTT; CDR3aa: CAISDPELTGGTEAFF
len: 11; j_gene: TRBJ2-3; d_gene: .; abundance: few; v_gene: TRBV29-1; CDR3nt: TGCAGCGTTGGAAGCACAGATACGCAGTATTTT; CDR3aa: CSVGSTDTQYF
len: 12; j_gene: TRBJ2-3; d_gene: .; abundance: .; v_gene: TRBV11-2; CDR3nt: TGTGCCAGCAGCTTAGGAAGAGATACGCAGTATTTT; CDR3aa: CASSLGRDTQYF
len: 15; j_gene: TRBJ2-1; d_gene: .; abundance: few; v_gene: TRBV7-9; CDR3nt: TGTGCCAGCAGCTTCCCCCGGGGCTCCTACAATGAGCAGTTCTTC; CDR3aa: CASSFPRGSYNEQFF
len: 16; j_gene: TRBJ1-1; d_gene: TRBD1; abundance: few; v_gene: TRBV6-5; CDR3nt: TGTGCCAGCAGGTACGGGACAGGAATTTTGAGCCCTGAAGCTTTCTTT; CDR3aa: CASRYGTGILSPEAFF
len: 13; j_gene: TRBJ2-1; d_gene: .; abundance: .; v_gene: TRBV2; CDR3nt: TGTGCCAGCGGGGACTTTTCCTACAATGAGCAGTTCTTC; CDR3aa: CASGDFSYNEQFF
len: 14; j_gene: TRBJ2-7; d_gene: .; abundance: few; v_gene: TRBV9; CDR3nt: TGTGCCAGCAGCGTAACCGGCAGGGGCTACGAGCAGTACTTC; CDR3aa: CASSVTGRGYEQYF
len: 13; j_gene: TRBJ1-2; d_gene: TRBD1; abundance: .; v_gene: TRBV13; CDR3nt: TGTGCCAGCAGCTCCGACAGGGTAAATGGCTACACCTTC; CDR3aa: CASSSDRVNGYTF
len: 13; j_gene: TRBJ1-6; d_gene: .; abundance: .; v_gene: TRBV9; CDR3nt: TGTGCCAGCAGCCTCAGTGAGGGAGGACCCCTCCACTTT; CDR3aa: CASSLSEGGPLHF
len: 15; j_gene: TRBJ2-1; d_gene: TRBD2; abundance: .; v_gene: TRBV4-1; CDR3nt: TGCGCCAGCAGCCCGACTAGCGGGGAATACAATGAGCAGTTCTTC; CDR3aa: CASSPTSGEYNEQFF
len: 15; j_gene: TRBJ1-2; d_gene: .; abundance: .; v_gene: TRBV5-6; CDR3nt: TGTGCCAGCAGCCCTGGGACTCTCTCTTTTTATGGCTACACCTTC; CDR3aa: CASSPGTLSFYGYTF
len: 13; j_gene: TRBJ2-7; d_gene: .; abundance: .; v_gene: TRBV2; CDR3nt: TGTGCCAGCAGTGAGGGGGGAGACTACGAGCAGTACTTC; CDR3aa: CASSEGGDYEQYF
len: 15; j_gene: TRBJ2-1; d_gene: .; abundance: .; v_gene: TRBV6-5; CDR3nt: TGTGCCAGCAGTTTTAAGATCACAAACTACAATGAGCAGTTCTTC; CDR3aa: CASSFKITNYNEQFF
len: 13; j_gene: TRBJ1-2; d_gene: .; abundance: .; v_gene: TRBV6-5; CDR3nt: TGTGCCAGCAGTTACGAGCTGGACTATGGCTACACCTTC; CDR3aa: CASSYELDYGYTF
len: 15; j_gene: TRBJ2-1; d_gene: TRBD2; abundance: few; v_gene: TRBV4-3; CDR3nt: TGCGCCAGCAGCCATGGCGGGGGGTGGGGCGGTGAGCAGTTCTTC; CDR3aa: CASSHGGGWGGEQFF
len: 16; j_gene: TRBJ2-2; d_gene: TRBD2; abundance: .; v_gene: TRBV27; CDR3nt: TGTGCCAGCAGTCCTAGCGGGGGGGCCCTAACCGGGGAGCTGTTTTTT; CDR3aa: CASSPSGGALTGELFF
len: 14; j_gene: TRBJ2-7; d_gene: .; abundance: few; v_gene: TRBV11-2; CDR3nt: TGTGCCAGCAGCTTAGATCCCACCGCGAACGAGCAGTACTTC; CDR3aa: CASSLDPTANEQYF
len: 17; j_gene: TRBJ2-7; d_gene: .; abundance: few; v_gene: TRBV7-2; CDR3nt: TGTGCCAGCAGCGTAGAGAGGAGGTTGAGACCTGTGTACGAGCAGTACTTC; CDR3aa: CASSVERRLRPVYEQYF
len: 16; j_gene: TRBJ2-1; d_gene: TRBD2; abundance: few; v_gene: TRBV5-6; CDR3nt: TGTGCCAGCAGCTCCCTTCCGGGACTAGGAAACAATGAGCAGTTCTTC; CDR3aa: CASSSLPGLGNNEQFF
len: 15; j_gene: TRBJ2-5; d_gene: .; abundance: .; v_gene: TRBV7-9; CDR3nt: TGTGCCAGCAGCTCTCCCGGGACCCCTTGGGAGACCCAGTACTTC; CDR3aa: CASSSPGTPWETQYF
len: 15; j_gene: TRBJ2-1; d_gene: TRBD2; abundance: few; v_gene: TRBV11-3; CDR3nt: TGTGCCAGCAGCTTGGATAGCGGGGGGTCAAATGAGCAGTTCTTC; CDR3aa: CASSLDSGGSNEQFF
len: 12; j_gene: TRBJ2-2; d_gene: .; abundance: .; v_gene: TRBV5-1; CDR3nt: TGCGCCAGCACGGATAGCACCGGGGAGCTGTTTTTT; CDR3aa: CASTDSTGELFF
len: 14; j_gene: TRBJ1-5; d_gene: TRBD1; abundance: .; v_gene: TRBV6-5; CDR3nt: TGTGCCACCAGAGCAGGGACAGTCCATCAGCCCCAGCATTTT; CDR3aa: CATRAGTVHQPQHF
len: 12; j_gene: TRBJ2-7; d_gene: .; abundance: .; v_gene: TRBV29-1; CDR3nt: TGCACCCAGGGTAGGACCTCCTACGAGCAGTACTTC; CDR3aa: CTQGRTSYEQYF